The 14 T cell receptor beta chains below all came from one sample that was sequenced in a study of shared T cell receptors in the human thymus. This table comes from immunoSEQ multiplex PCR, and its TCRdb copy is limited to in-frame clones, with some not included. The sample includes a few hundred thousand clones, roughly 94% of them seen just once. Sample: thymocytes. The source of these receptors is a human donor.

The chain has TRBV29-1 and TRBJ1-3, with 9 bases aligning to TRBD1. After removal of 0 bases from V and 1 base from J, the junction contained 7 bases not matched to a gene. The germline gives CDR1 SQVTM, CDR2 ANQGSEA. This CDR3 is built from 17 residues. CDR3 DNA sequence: TGCAGCGTTGAAGATCCCGGGACAGGGCCATCTGGAAACACCATATATTTT. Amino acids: CSVEDPGTGPSGNTIYF.

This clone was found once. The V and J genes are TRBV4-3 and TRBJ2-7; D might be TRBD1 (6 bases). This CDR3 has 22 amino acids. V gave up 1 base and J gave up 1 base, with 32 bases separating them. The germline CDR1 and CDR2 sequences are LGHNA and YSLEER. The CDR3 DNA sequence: TGCGCCAGCAGCCAAGGAAAGACGGTCCAACAGGGTCGAAACTCCCGATCCTACGAGCAGTACTTC. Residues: CASSQGKTVQQGRNSRSYEQYF.

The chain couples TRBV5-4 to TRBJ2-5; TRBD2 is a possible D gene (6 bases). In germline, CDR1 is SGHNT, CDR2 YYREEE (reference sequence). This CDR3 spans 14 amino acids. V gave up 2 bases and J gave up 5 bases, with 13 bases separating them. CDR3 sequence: CASSLRPRGETQYF. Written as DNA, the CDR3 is TGTGCCAGCAGCTTAAGGCCCCGGGGGGAGACCCAGTACTTC.

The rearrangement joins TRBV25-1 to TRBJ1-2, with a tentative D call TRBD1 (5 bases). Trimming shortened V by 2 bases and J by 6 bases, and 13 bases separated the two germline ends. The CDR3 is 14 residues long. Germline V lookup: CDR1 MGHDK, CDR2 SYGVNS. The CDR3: CASSEEGRVDGYTF. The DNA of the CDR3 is TGTGCCAGCAGTGAAGAGGGGAGGGTAGATGGCTACACCTTC.

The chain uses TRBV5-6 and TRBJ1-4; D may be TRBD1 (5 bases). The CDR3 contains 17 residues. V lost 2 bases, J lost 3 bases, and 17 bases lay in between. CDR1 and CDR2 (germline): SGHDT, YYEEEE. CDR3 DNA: TGTGCCAGCAGCTTAACGCCAATTGCGGGGCCTAATGAAAAACTGTTTTTT. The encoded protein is CASSLTPIAGPNEKLFF.

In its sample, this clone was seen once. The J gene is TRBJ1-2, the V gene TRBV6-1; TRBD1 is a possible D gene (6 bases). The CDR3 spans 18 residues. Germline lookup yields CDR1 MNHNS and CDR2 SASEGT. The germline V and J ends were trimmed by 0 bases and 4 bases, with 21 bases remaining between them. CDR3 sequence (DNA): TGTGCCAGCAGTGAAGCTGGGGGGCGCATCGTAAGGAGCTATGGCTACACCTTC. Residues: CASSEAGGRIVRSYGYTF.

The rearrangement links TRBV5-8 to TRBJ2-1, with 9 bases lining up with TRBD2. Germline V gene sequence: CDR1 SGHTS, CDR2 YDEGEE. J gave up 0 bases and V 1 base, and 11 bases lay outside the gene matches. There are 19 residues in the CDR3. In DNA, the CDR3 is TGTGCCAGCAGCTTGATGGGTATGTTAGCGGGAGTCTCCTACAATGAGCAGTTCTTC. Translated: CASSLMGMLAGVSYNEQFF.

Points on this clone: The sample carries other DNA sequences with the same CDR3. The CDR3 sequence is CASSPPIWDRGGYTF. DNA of the CDR3: TGTGCCAGCAGTCCTCCAATTTGGGACAGGGGTGGCTACACCTTC. This chain joins TRBV28 and TRBJ1-2, with 10 bases aligning to TRBD1. V lost 5 bases to trimming and J lost 7 bases; unmatched junction nucleotides: 10. The CDR3 runs to 15 residues. Per germline, CDR1 MDHEN and CDR2 SYDVKM.

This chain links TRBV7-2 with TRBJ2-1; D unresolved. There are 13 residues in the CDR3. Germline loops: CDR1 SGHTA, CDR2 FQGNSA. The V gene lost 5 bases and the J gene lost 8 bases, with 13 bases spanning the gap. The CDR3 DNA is TGTGCCAGCAGCCCCCCGTGTAGGGATGAGCAGTTCTTC. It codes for CASSPPCRDEQFF.

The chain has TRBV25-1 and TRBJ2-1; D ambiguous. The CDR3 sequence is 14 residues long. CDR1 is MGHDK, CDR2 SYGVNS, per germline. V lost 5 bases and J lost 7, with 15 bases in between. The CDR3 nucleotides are TGTGCCAGCAGTAGCCCGGACGGAAGGAATGAGCAGTTCTTC. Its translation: CASSSPDGRNEQFF.

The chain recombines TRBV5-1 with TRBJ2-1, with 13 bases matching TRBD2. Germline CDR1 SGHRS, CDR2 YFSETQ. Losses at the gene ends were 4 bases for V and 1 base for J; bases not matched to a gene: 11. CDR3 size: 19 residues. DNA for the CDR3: TGCGCCAGCAGCGGAACTAGCGGGAGGGGTAGAACGTCCTACAATGAGCAGTTCTTC. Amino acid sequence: CASSGTSGRGRTSYNEQFF.

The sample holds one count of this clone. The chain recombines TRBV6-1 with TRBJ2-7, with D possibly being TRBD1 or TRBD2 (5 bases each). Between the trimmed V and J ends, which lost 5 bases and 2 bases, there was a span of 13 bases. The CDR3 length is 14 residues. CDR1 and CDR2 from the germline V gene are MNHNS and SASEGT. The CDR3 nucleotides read TGTGCCAGCAGTCCCCGGGACCTCACCTACGAGCAGTACTTC. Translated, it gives CASSPRDLTYEQYF.

CDR3 loop: CASSLRRTGETQYF. The CDR3 coding sequence is TGTGCCAGCAGTTTACGTAGGACGGGAGAGACCCAGTACTTC. This chain joins TRBV27 and TRBJ2-5; no reliable D call. Trimming took off 2 bases at V and 4 bases at J, with 11 bases between the two ends. There are 14 residues in the CDR3. CDR1 is MNHEY, CDR2 SMNVEV, per germline (reference sequence).

The CDR3 nucleotides read TGTGCCATCAGTCCCCTGACGCAGGGTTATGGCTACACCTTC. Its translation is CAISPLTQGYGYTF. This chain uses TRBV10-3 with TRBJ1-2; tentatively, D is TRBD1 (5 bases). The CDR3 is 14 amino acids. With 5 bases removed from V and 5 bases from J, the gap between germline ends came to 15 bases. CDR1 and CDR2 from the germline V gene are ENHRY and SYGVKD.